Sequencing of this T cell receptor (beta chain) was carried out in a study of neurological immune-mediated disorders. The making of cDNA relied on 5'RACE with 10-nucleotide random UMIs. TCRdb recomputed calls from the 5' RACE reads with MiXCR, one row per CDR3 protein. The data show 15,000 to 25,000 distinct CDR3 sequences, roughly 7.5% seen once. The sorted libraries were prepared using about a million CD4+ or CD8+ T cells that had themselves been sorted. This clonotype was found many times. Trimming pared 2 bases from V and 2 bases from J, leaving 15 bases between. Germline V gene data show CDR1 as SGHKS and CDR2 as YYEKEE (reference sequence). The CDR3 is 16 residues long.

The receptor was isolated from a woman aged 30 to 39 with HTLV-1-associated myelopathy (HAM/TSP). The chain employs TRBV5-5 and TRBJ2-3, with D perhaps assigned TRBD1 or TRBD2 (5 bases each). Sequencing was carried out using CD8+ T cells from blood. The CDR3 nucleotides read TGTGCCAGCAGCTTATACCGGGACCGACACACAGATACGCAGTATTTT. As protein: CASSLYRDRHTDTQYF.